This entry lists 18 T cell receptor beta chains sequenced from one sample in a study of T cell changes during pregnancy in multiple sclerosis. The assay was immunoSEQ multiplex PCR, and TCRdb's table has in-frame clones only and misses some. The data contain some 130,000 clones, roughly 96% of them seen just once; the ten biggest clones take up 0.4% to 0.5%. The sample was peripheral blood, taken after pregnancy. The receptors here all came from a female donor with multiple sclerosis, enrolled in a pregnancy study.

This chain joins TRBV28 and TRBJ1-1; the D is unclear. Trimming took 5 bases from V and 1 from J, leaving 17 bases between them. Germline V gene data show CDR1 as MDHEN and CDR2 as SYDVKM. The CDR3 loop spans 16 amino acids. The CDR3 sequence is CASSQARGQKNTEAFF. The CDR3 coding sequence is TGTGCCAGCAGTCAGGCTCGTGGTCAGAAGAACACTGAAGCTTTCTTT.

This chain uses TRBV4-3 with TRBJ2-1; the match to TRBD1 covers 9 bases. The CDR3 is made up of 14 amino acids. Trimming took 2 bases from V and 7 from J; bases not matched to a gene: 3. CDR1 LGHNA and CDR2 YSLEER come from the germline V gene. The CDR3 sequence: CASSQRQGVNEQFF. The CDR3 DNA follows: TGCGCCAGCAGCCAAAGACAGGGGGTGAATGAGCAGTTCTTC.

The rearrangement links TRBV18 to TRBJ1-1, with D unclear. The CDR3 sequence is 13 residues long. Germline CDR1 and CDR2: KGHSH and LQKENI. V shed 3 bases and J shed 10 bases, with 15 bases lying between them. CDR3 amino acids: CASSPQDWGGAFF. The CDR3 nucleotides read TGTGCCAGCTCACCCCAAGACTGGGGAGGAGCTTTCTTT.

The chain is built from TRBV7-8 and TRBJ2-7; no reliable D call. Trimming cost V 5 bases and J 5 bases, with 10 bases left between them. CDR1 and CDR2 from the germline V gene are SGHVS and FQNEAQ. This CDR3 region has 12 residues. The CDR3 here is CASSRAENEQYF. CDR3 coding DNA: TGTGCCAGCAGCCGAGCTGAGAACGAGCAGTACTTC.

V usage is TRBV2 and J usage is TRBJ1-2; 7 nucleotides line up with TRBD1. Germline CDR1 is SNHLY and CDR2 is FYNNEI. J lost 2 bases, V lost 0 bases, and 9 bases had no gene match. The CDR3 has 17 amino acids. The CDR3 bases are TGTGCCAGCAGTGAAGCGCGGAGCCTCAGGGGGAACTATGGCTACACCTTC. It translates to CASSEARSLRGNYGYTF.

The chain carries TRBV6-1 and TRBJ2-1, with 7 bases fitting TRBD2. Germline V gene sequence: CDR1 MNHNS, CDR2 SASEGT. Germline trimming cut 4 bases from V and 10 bases from J; bases unmatched to any gene: 7. This CDR3 comprises 13 residues. CDR3 coding DNA: TGTGCCAGCAGTGTGGGGACTACCTTAGAGCAGTTCTTC. Translation: CASSVGTTLEQFF.

V and J are TRBV6-5 and TRBJ1-6; D possibly corresponds to TRBD1 (5 bases). CDR1 and CDR2 from the germline V gene are MNHEY and SVGAGI. Deletions cut 1 base from V and 5 bases from J, with 12 bases between. The CDR3 runs 16 residues. The CDR3 coding sequence is TGTGCCAGCAGTTACTGGCCGGAGGGGCATAATTCACCCCTCCACTTT. It translates to CASSYWPEGHNSPLHF.

The gene calls are TRBV28 and TRBJ1-2; no clear D. Germline CDR1 is MDHEN and CDR2 is SYDVKM. V was pared by 5 bases and J by 5 bases, with 6 bases between. The CDR3 contains 11 residues. Here the CDR3 reads CASSNSYGYTF. The CDR3 DNA reads TGTGCCAGCAGTAATTCATATGGCTACACCTTC.

The chain uses TRBV4-1 and TRBJ2-1, with D tentatively TRBD2 (6 bases). The CDR3 runs 15 residues. Between the trimmed V and J ends, which lost 1 base and 2 bases, there was a span of 9 bases. Germline CDR1 and CDR2: MGHRA and YSYEKL. CDR3 region: CASSQVGLTYNEQFF. The CDR3 bases are TGCGCCAGCAGCCAAGTGGGACTTACCTACAATGAGCAGTTCTTC.

The chain joins TRBV2 to TRBJ2-1, with 12 bases that match TRBD2. Looked up from germline, CDR1 is SNHLY and CDR2 is FYNNEI. The trim removed 9 bases at V and 4 bases at J, leaving 4 bases unmatched. The CDR3 totals 14 residues. The CDR3 nucleotides are TGTGCCAGGGACGGACTAGCGGGATACAATGAGCAGTTCTTC. It is translated as CARDGLAGYNEQFF.

The V and J genes are TRBV14 and TRBJ2-3; possibly TRBD2 for D (5 bases). V lost 1 base and J lost 5, with 10 bases in between. CDR1 is SGHDN and CDR2 is FVKESK in the germline V gene. The CDR3 consists of 14 residues. CDR3 sequence: CASSQAMGVDTQYF. DNA of the CDR3: TGTGCCAGCAGCCAAGCTATGGGAGTAGATACGCAGTATTTT.

This sequence joins TRBV6-1 and TRBJ2-7; no definite D call. This CDR3 region has 11 residues. CDR1 MNHNS and CDR2 SASEGT come from the germline V gene. V shed 8 bases and J shed 1 base, with 6 bases lying between them. CDR3 region: CASVNSYEQYF. CDR3 DNA sequence: TGTGCCAGCGTCAATTCCTACGAGCAGTACTTC.

CDR3 region: CASSPREGAGTEAFF. The CDR3 DNA follows: TGTGCCAGCTCACCTCGTGAGGGGGCCGGAACTGAAGCTTTCTTT. V gene TRBV18 combines with J gene TRBJ1-1; 7 bases align to TRBD1. J gave up 5 bases and V 3 bases, and 9 bases lay outside the gene matches. The CDR3 length is 15 residues. CDR1 and CDR2 from the germline V gene are KGHSH and LQKENI.

This chain joins TRBV6-1 and TRBJ1-1, with a possible D match to TRBD1 (6 bases). Per the germline V gene, CDR1 is MNHNS and CDR2 is SASEGT. This CDR3 has 15 amino acids. Trimming left V 11 bases short and J 1 base short, with 20 bases between. The CDR3 sequence is CACGRGLQGNTEAFF. CDR3 coding DNA: TGTGCCTGCGGGAGGGGCTTACAGGGGAACACTGAAGCTTTCTTT.

The rearrangement joins TRBV5-1 to TRBJ1-3, with D unclear. The germline V gene has CDR1 SGHRS and CDR2 YFSETQ. The V and J ends lost 0 bases and 4 bases respectively, with 8 bases between them. This CDR3 region has 14 residues. Here the CDR3 DNA reads TGCGCCAGCAGCTTGGCCGGGGTCGGAAACACCATATATTTT. Residues: CASSLAGVGNTIYF.

This chain's CDR3 is CSGVGGGEETQYF. CDR3 in DNA: TGCAGCGGGGTAGGGGGCGGGGAAGAGACCCAGTACTTC. The V gene is TRBV29-1, the J gene TRBJ2-5; TRBD1 is a possible D gene (7 bases). The CDR3 sequence is 13 residues long. The germline CDR1 and CDR2 sequences are SQVTM and ANQGSEA. V was shortened by 7 bases and J by 3 bases, with 15 bases between the two germline ends.

The chain recombines TRBV18 with TRBJ2-2; TRBD2 matches 12 bases. The CDR3 covers 15 residues. Germline-derived CDR1 and CDR2 are KGHSH and LQKENI. After removal of 3 bases from V and 4 bases from J, the junction contained 0 bases not matched to a gene. CDR3 residues: CASSPGLAGTGELFF. The DNA of the CDR3 is TGTGCCAGCTCACCGGGACTAGCGGGCACCGGGGAGCTGTTTTTT.

The genes are TRBV6-1 and TRBJ2-5, with 7 bases lining up with TRBD1. Germline-derived CDR1 and CDR2 are MNHNS and SASEGT. V lost 9 bases to trimming and J lost 2 bases; unmatched junction nucleotides: 3. CDR3 length equals 12 residues. The CDR3 loop is CASKDRQETQYF. CDR3 sequence (DNA): TGTGCCAGTAAGGACAGGCAAGAGACCCAGTACTTC.